The sequence of this T cell receptor beta chain was determined in a study of T-cell reconstitution after alpha-beta-depleted transplantation in children. Study results and limitations: After transplant, high TCRbeta diversity at day 60 in some patients arose from surviving recipient T cells and thymic progenitors. Expanded graft clones numbering several hundred reportedly gave rise to alpha-beta T cells about two months after transplant.

The germline V gene encodes CDR1 SEHNR and CDR2 FQNEAQ (reference sequence). CDR3 size: 16 residues. Trimming removed 5 bases from V and 2 bases from J; junction bases left unmatched: 10. Unique molecular identifiers were incorporated into the prepared TCRbeta library. TCRdb re-called the PCR reads through MiXCR, storing one row per CDR3 protein. In the table there are about 830,000 distinct CDR3 sequences, under 20% of which are singletons. As regards this clonotype: No antigen is known for it.

V gene TRBV7-9 combines with J gene TRBJ2-7; TRBD2 matches at 9 bases. The clonotype originates from a male patient between 5 and 17 years old who had a stem cell transplant for acute lymphoblastic leukemia, so the T cells may come from the graft donor. The sequenced sample was PBMCs, mostly from graft donor cells, obtained 360 days after TCRalphabeta/CD19-depleted stem cell transplant. The CDR3 reads CASSPRSGLAAYEQYF. CDR3 nucleotide sequence: TGTGCCAGCAGCCCCCGGTCGGGACTAGCAGCCTACGAGCAGTACTTC.